This T cell receptor (beta chain) was sequenced in a study of identical twins. cDNA carried unique molecular identifiers, and a universal primer site was added by template switching. In TCRdb, the 5' RACE reads were re-called with MiXCR into one record per CDR3 protein. Of around 530,000 distinct CDR3 sequences detected, roughly 15% appear once; the ten largest clones hold less than 0.5%. Trimming pared 0 bases from V and 3 bases from J, leaving 9 bases between. Germline V gives CDR1 SQVTM, CDR2 ANQGSEA. The CDR3 covers 14 residues. This same sample was also taken into another study, of yellow fever vaccine responses in identical twins.

The chain combines TRBV29-1 with TRBJ2-1; no clear D. This clonotype originated in a woman between 18 and 30 years old in good health. The specimen was CD4+ T cells sorted from blood. CDR3: CSVEDRNSYNEQFF. The CDR3 DNA follows: TGCAGCGTTGAAGATCGGAACAGCTACAATGAGCAGTTCTTC.